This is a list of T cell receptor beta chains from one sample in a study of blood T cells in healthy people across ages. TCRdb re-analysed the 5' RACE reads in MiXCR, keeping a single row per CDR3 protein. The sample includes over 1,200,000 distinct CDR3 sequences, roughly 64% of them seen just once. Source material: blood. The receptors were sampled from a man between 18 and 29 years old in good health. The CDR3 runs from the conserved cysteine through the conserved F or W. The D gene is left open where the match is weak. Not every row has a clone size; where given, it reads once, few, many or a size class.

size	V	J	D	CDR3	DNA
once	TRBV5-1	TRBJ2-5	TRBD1	CASSLDRGDGQYF	TGCGCCAGCAGCTTAGACAGGGGTGACGGGCAGTACTTC
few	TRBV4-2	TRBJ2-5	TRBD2	CASSQELAGGLQETQYF	TGTGCCAGCAGCCAAGAGCTAGCGGGGGGTCTTCAAGAGACCCAGTACTTC
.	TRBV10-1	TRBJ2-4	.	CASRESGGPNIQYF	TGCGCCAGCAGGGAGTCTGGGGGGCCAAACATTCAGTACTTC
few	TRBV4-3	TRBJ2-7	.	CASSQTGEPPGEQYF	TGCGCCAGCAGCCAAACAGGAGAACCCCCAGGCGAGCAGTACTTC
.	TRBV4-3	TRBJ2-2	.	CASSQDFTRCNGELFF	TGCGCCAGCAGCCAAGATTTTACACGGTGTAACGGGGAGCTGTTTTTT
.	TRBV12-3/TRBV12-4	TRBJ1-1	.	CASSPEATKGTEAFF	TGTGCCAGCAGCCCCGAGGCTACAAAGGGCACTGAAGCTTTCTTT
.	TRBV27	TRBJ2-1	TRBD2	CASSFQRGLYNEQFF	TGTGCCAGCAGTTTCCAGCGGGGGCTTTACAATGAGCAGTTCTTC
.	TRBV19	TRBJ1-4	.	CASSGKLFF	TGTGCCAGTAGTGGAAAACTGTTTTTT
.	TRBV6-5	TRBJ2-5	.	CASSYSHRQETQYF	TGTGCCAGCAGTTACTCCCACAGGCAAGAGACCCAGTACTTC
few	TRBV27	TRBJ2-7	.	CASSLGHGAWDYEQYF	TGTGCCAGCAGTTTAGGCCACGGGGCTTGGGACTACGAGCAGTACTTC
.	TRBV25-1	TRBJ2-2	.	CASSDSPTMTGELFF	TGTGCCAGCAGTGATTCCCCCACTATGACCGGGGAGCTGTTTTTT
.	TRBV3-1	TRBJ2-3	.	CASSQGDSPNPRGDTQYF	TGTGCCAGCAGCCAGGGGGACTCGCCCAACCCGCGTGGAGATACGCAGTATTTT
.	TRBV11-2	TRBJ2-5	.	CASSPGDLTQYF	TGTGCCAGCAGCCCCGGGGACCTGACCCAGTACTTC
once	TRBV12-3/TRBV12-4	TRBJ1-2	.	CASSIQESYGYTF	TGTGCCAGCAGCATCCAGGAATCCTATGGCTACACCTTC